The next 15 T cell receptor beta chains were all read from a single sample in a study of T cells in Graves' hyperthyroidism and ophthalmopathy. Amplified TCR beta CDR3 regions came from RNA transcripts. First-round RT-PCR with HTBI primers amplified the TCR CDR3 region. TCRdb used MiXCR to reprocess the multiplex PCR reads, holding one entry per CDR3 protein. The top ten clones hold about 18% of a sample with 300,000 to 450,000 distinct CDR3 sequences, about 14% of them seen once. Material for sequencing was blood. The receptors were sampled from a woman in her twenties or thirties with Graves' ophthalmopathy.

This clonotype has ten or more counts. The chain has TRBV12-3 or TRBV12-4 and TRBJ2-3; unclear D gene. This CDR3 has 13 amino acids. V lost 5 bases, J lost 5 bases, and 11 bases lay in between. The CDR3 loop reads CASSPRYGDTQYF. CDR3 nucleotide sequence: TGTGCCAGCAGTCCCCGCTATGGAGATACGCAGTATTTT.

This clonotype came up once. The chain employs TRBV12-3 or TRBV12-4 and TRBJ1-5, with D possibly being TRBD1 (6 bases). CDR3 size: 17 residues. The V end lost 4 bases, the J end lost 5 bases, and 21 bases lay between the germline ends. CDR3 coding DNA: TGTGCCAGCAGTTCCGGGACACAGTTTAGGGGGGATCAGCCCCAGCATTTT. Translated, it gives CASSSGTQFRGDQPQHF.

A remark on this clonotype: Because the CDR3 is missing its conserved closing phenylalanine or tryptophan, this is likely a read error. The V gene is TRBV11-2, the J gene TRBJ1-3, with TRBD1 identical over 7 bases. The CDR3 runs to 16 residues. The germline V gene encodes CDR1 SGHAT and CDR2 FQNNGV. After removal of 4 bases from V and 5 bases from J, the junction contained 11 bases not matched to a gene. CDR3 loop: CASSWGQGGERNTIYL. CDR3 bases: TGTGCCAGCAGCTGGGGGCAGGGGGGCGAAAGAAACACCATATATCTT.

This clonotype was found many times. The chain uses TRBV2 and TRBJ2-1; D is possibly TRBD2 (5 bases). V lost 1 base and J 4 bases, leaving 8 bases between the germline ends. CDR1 and CDR2 from the germline V gene are SNHLY and FYNNEI. The CDR3 length is 14 residues. In nucleotides, the CDR3 is TGTGCCAGCAGTGAAGGGACTGGGTACAATGAGCAGTTCTTC. Translating it yields CASSEGTGYNEQFF.

This clonotype was seen at least ten times. The chain employs TRBV6-1 and TRBJ2-7; TRBD2 aligns across 9 bases. The J segment lost 3 bases and the V segment lost 6 bases, leaving 6 bases of the junction unmatched. Germline CDR1 is MNHNS and CDR2 is SASEGT. CDR3 length: 14 amino acids. CDR3 in DNA: TGTGCCAGCAGCTCTAGCGGGGCTCACTACGAGCAGTACTTC. Its translation: CASSSSGAHYEQYF.

This clonotype was seen just once. This sequence joins TRBV2 and TRBJ2-7; D uncertain. CDR1 SNHLY and CDR2 FYNNEI come from the germline V gene. V lost 4 bases to trimming and J lost 0 bases, with 13 bases between them. The CDR3 extends over 15 amino acids. Written as DNA, the CDR3 is TGTGCCAGCAGTGTAGCCTCAGTAAGCTCCTACGAGCAGTACTTC. This codes for CASSVASVSSYEQYF.

This clonotype was seen at least ten times. V gene TRBV30 combines with J gene TRBJ1-1; D is possibly TRBD1 (5 bases). Germline CDR1 GTSNPN, CDR2 SVGIG (reference sequence). This CDR3 is 15 amino acids long. Deletions cut 0 bases from V and 0 bases from J, with 11 bases between. The CDR3 DNA reads TGTGCCTGGAGTGTAGGGGCACCACTGAACACTGAAGCTTTCTTT. This gives the protein CAWSVGAPLNTEAFF.

This clonotype was detected many times. The J gene is TRBJ2-5, the V gene TRBV2; 8 bases match TRBD1. With V trimmed by 0 bases and J by 4 bases, 10 bases remained unmatched. There are 17 residues in the CDR3. In germline, CDR1 is SNHLY, CDR2 FYNNEI. CDR3 in amino acids: CASSEARGTGLRETQYF. The CDR3, as DNA: TGTGCCAGCAGTGAAGCGCGCGGGACAGGTTTGCGAGAGACCCAGTACTTC.

This clonotype was counted a few times. The CDR3 coding sequence is TGCAGTGCTAGTTTGAGCTCTGGAAACACCATATATTTT. This encodes CSASLSSGNTIYF. This chain joins TRBV20-1 and TRBJ1-3, with D unclear. This CDR3 is 13 amino acids long. Germline values: CDR1 DFQATT, CDR2 SNEGSKA (reference sequence). V was clipped by 3 bases and J by 0 bases, with 6 bases between them.

This clonotype was picked up many times. The rearrangement uses TRBV5-1 and TRBJ1-6; TRBD1 matches 7 bases. Germline V gene sequence: CDR1 SGHRS, CDR2 YFSETQ. With 10 bases clipped from V and 9 bases from J, the junction kept 7 bases outside the gene matches. The CDR3 totals 12 residues. In DNA form, the CDR3 reads TGCGCCGGAACAGACAGGGCTTCACCCCTCCACTTT. The encoded protein is CAGTDRASPLHF.

This clonotype appeared many times. This rearrangement joins TRBV7-8 to TRBJ2-3; D is uncertain. V lost 2 bases and J 9 bases, leaving 18 bases between the germline ends. The CDR3 runs to 15 residues. Per germline, CDR1 SGHVS and CDR2 FQNEAQ. The DNA of the CDR3 is TGTGCCAGCAGCTTAAACCCCCTTCAGATCGTGACGCAGTATTTT. This encodes CASSLNPLQIVTQYF.

V usage is TRBV20-1 and J usage is TRBJ2-7, with D perhaps matching TRBD1 (5 bases). CDR1 is DFQATT and CDR2 is SNEGSKA in the germline V gene (reference sequence). This CDR3 comprises 13 residues. Trimming took off 6 bases at V and 2 bases at J, with 14 bases between the two ends. CDR3 DNA sequence: TGCAGTGCCTCCCCGACAGTAACCTACGAGCAGTACTTC. This codes for CSASPTVTYEQYF.

This clonotype appeared many times. The V and J genes are TRBV28 and TRBJ1-5; D possibly corresponds to TRBD1 (6 bases). The germline V gene has CDR1 MDHEN and CDR2 SYDVKM. This CDR3 comprises 16 residues. V lost 7 bases and J 1 base, leaving 17 bases between the germline ends. CDR3 region: CASNPGGGQSNQPQHF. CDR3 in DNA: TGTGCCAGCAACCCGGGGGGGGGGCAGAGCAATCAGCCCCAGCATTTT.

This CDR3 reads CASSAGLASDTQYF. CDR3 coding DNA: TGTGCCAGCAGCGCGGGACTAGCGTCGGATACGCAGTATTTT. V and J are TRBV11-2 and TRBJ2-3; 10 bases map to TRBD2. Germline CDR1 and CDR2: SGHAT and FQNNGV. J was trimmed by 6 bases and V by 5 bases; bases with no gene match: 5. The CDR3 is 14 residues long.

This clonotype showed up just a few times. This rearrangement joins TRBV12-5 to TRBJ2-7; a possible D gene is TRBD2 (6 bases). V was trimmed by 9 bases and J by 3 bases, leaving 21 bases between them. CDR1 and CDR2 (germline): LGHNT, FRNRAP. The CDR3 loop spans 15 amino acids. CDR3 nucleotide sequence: TGTGCTAGCAAGGATCTCGGGGGACTCATCTACGAGCAGTACTTC. Translated, it gives CASKDLGGLIYEQYF.